The sequence of this T cell receptor beta chain was determined in a study of metastatic and nonmetastatic thyroid tumors. About the study: Patients with malignant and benign thyroid disease provided blood and tumor or nodule tissue, whose repertoires were compared.

Between the trimmed V and J ends, which lost 3 bases and 5 bases, there was a span of 13 bases. Per the germline V gene, CDR1 is MNHEY and CDR2 is SMNVEV (reference sequence). CDR3 length: 15 residues. All patients were treatment-naive before thyroid surgery. This clone was seen more than once but under ten times. As yet, its antigen is unknown. Study observations and caveats: Reportedly, malignant thyroid tumors had significantly higher TCR beta diversity than benign nodules, in blood and tumor.

Per the original data handling: Building a distant-metastasis classifier for papillary thyroid cancer drew on CDR3 differences across clinicopathological groups. TCRdb reanalyzed the PCR reads via MiXCR. None of the V and J calls come from the authors' own analysis; TCRdb made them. The data contain tens of thousands of clones, around 33% of them singletons. The chain has TRBV27 and TRBJ2-2; D is possibly TRBD1 or TRBD2 (5 bases each). Sequenced material: tumor tissue. The source is a female donor with papillary thyroid cancer or a benign thyroid nodule (not recorded which). Some clones in this sample may be carry-over from other donors' samples. Here the CDR3 reads CASSFSGTETGELFF. The CDR3 DNA is TGTGCCAGCAGTTTCTCCGGGACCGAAACCGGGGAGCTGTTTTTT.